One sample yielded the 18 T cell receptor beta chains listed below, sequenced in a study of cytomegalovirus exposure and HLA in healthy donors. Both 60 Vbeta primers and 13 Jbeta primers went into the PCR. Method: immunoSEQ multiplex PCR; TCRdb's copy keeps in-frame clones and lacks some. The table lists 100,000 to 150,000 clones, over 60% of them singletons. The sequencing sample was made of PBMCs. All receptors derive from a woman aged 40 to 50 in good health and CMV-seronegative.

To note about this clone: Other DNA sequences in this specimen translate into the identical CDR3. V gene TRBV6-5 combines with J gene TRBJ2-2; D remains ambiguous. With 5 bases removed from V and 3 bases from J, the gap between germline ends came to 10 bases. CDR1 and CDR2 (germline): MNHEY, SVGAGI. The CDR3 is made up of 14 amino acids. The DNA for the CDR3 is TGTGCCAGCAGTCCCGCGACACACACCGGGGAGCTGTTTTTT. The encoded protein is CASSPATHTGELFF.

The V call is TRBV10-3, the J call TRBJ2-3; tentative D call: TRBD2 (5 bases). V was trimmed by 2 bases and J by 3 bases, leaving 21 bases between them. The CDR3 length is 18 residues. CDR1 is ENHRY and CDR2 is SYGVKD in the germline V gene. DNA for the CDR3: TGTGCCATCAGTGAGCCGATAATGGGTGGGAGCGGAACAGATACGCAGTATTTT. Translation: CAISEPIMGGSGTDTQYF.

Comment on this clone: At one of its ends the junction is not consistent with the germline gene, which may arise from a read error. The chain couples TRBV7-9 to TRBJ2-2; 7 bases agree with TRBD1. The CDR3 runs to 16 residues. From germline, CDR1 is SEHNR and CDR2 FQNEAQ (reference sequence). CDR3 DNA: TGTTCCAGCAGCGTCTACAGGGGAACCCGCACCGGGGAGCTGTTTTTT. Encoded protein: CSSSVYRGTRTGELFF.

The V gene is TRBV10-3, the J gene TRBJ1-6; D is unclear. Trimming took 0 bases from V and 7 from J, leaving 13 bases between them. This CDR3 region has 16 residues. Germline V gives CDR1 ENHRY, CDR2 SYGVKD. The CDR3 protein is CAISESGGIRNSPLHF. In DNA, the CDR3 is TGTGCCATCAGTGAGTCGGGAGGGATCAGAAATTCACCCCTCCACTTT.

The chain joins TRBV14 to TRBJ2-5, with D possibly matching TRBD1 (5 bases). Deletions cut 2 bases from V and 5 bases from J, with 9 bases between. The CDR3 covers 13 residues. Germline CDR1 SGHDN, CDR2 FVKESK. The chain's CDR3 is CASSQLGVETQYF. CDR3 sequence (DNA): TGTGCCAGCAGCCAATTAGGGGTGGAGACCCAGTACTTC.

The chain links TRBV23-1 to TRBJ2-1; 13 nucleotides align to TRBD2. TRBV23-1 is an ORF, and what it does is uncertain. The CDR3 contains 15 residues. J gave up 4 bases and V 10 bases, and 7 bases lay outside the gene matches. CDR3 nucleotide sequence: TGCGCCACCGTCGGACTAGCGGGAGTGTACAATGAGCAGTTCTTC. Amino acids: CATVGLAGVYNEQFF.

This chain uses TRBV28 with TRBJ2-3; D possibly corresponds to TRBD1 (5 bases). Germline lookup yields CDR1 MDHEN and CDR2 SYDVKM. V was shortened by 2 bases and J by 0 bases, with 9 bases between the two germline ends. This CDR3 comprises 15 residues. CDR3 protein: CASSLSQGSTDTQYF. In nucleotides, the CDR3 is TGTGCCAGCAGTTTAAGTCAGGGAAGCACAGATACGCAGTATTTT.

This chain links TRBV15 with TRBJ1-1; the match to TRBD1 covers 7 bases. The CDR3 length is 15 residues. Germline trimming cut 1 base from V and 5 bases from J; bases unmatched to any gene: 7. Per the germline V gene, CDR1 is LNHNV and CDR2 is YYDKDF (reference sequence). Written as DNA, the CDR3 is TGTGCCACCAGCAGAGCGGACAGGATTGGGACTGAAGCTTTCTTT. Translation gives CATSRADRIGTEAFF.

This rearrangement joins TRBV12-5 to TRBJ2-3, with TRBD2 matching over 8 bases. This CDR3 region has 16 residues. CDR1 is LGHNT and CDR2 is FRNRAP in the germline V gene. The junction had 7 bases not matched to a gene; V was cut back by 1 base and J by 4 bases. In DNA form, the CDR3 reads TGTGCTAGTGGTTTGGGACTAGCGACGGTAGCAGATACGCAGTATTTT. Translation gives CASGLGLATVADTQYF.

The CDR3 region is CASSLHSTGGPDTQYF. In DNA form, the CDR3 reads TGTGCCAGCAGTTTACATTCAACGGGGGGCCCAGATACGCAGTATTTT. The chain is built from TRBV28 and TRBJ2-3; D is possibly TRBD2 (7 bases). Trimming took 2 bases from V and 4 from J, leaving 16 bases between them. Germline V gene lookup returns CDR1 MDHEN and CDR2 SYDVKM. The CDR3 spans 16 residues.

In the case of this clone: Other DNA variants within this sample encode the same CDR3. The rearrangement joins TRBV11-2 to TRBJ2-7; TRBD2 agrees at 9 bases. The CDR3 has 14 amino acids. With V trimmed by 3 bases and J by 0 bases, 0 bases remained unmatched. Germline V gene lookup returns CDR1 SGHAT and CDR2 FQNNGV. For the CDR3, the DNA is TGTGCCAGCAGCTTGGGACTAGCCTCCTACGAGCAGTACTTC. Its protein product is CASSLGLASYEQYF.

The chain joins TRBV5-4 to TRBJ2-1; 7 nucleotides agree with TRBD2. Per the germline V gene, CDR1 is SGHNT and CDR2 is YYREEE (reference sequence). V lost 0 bases and J lost 4; bases outside the gene matches: 7. This CDR3 contains 16 residues. CDR3 DNA: TGTGCCAGCAGCTTGGGGCTAGCGGCCCAGTACAATGAGCAGTTCTTC. It encodes CASSLGLAAQYNEQFF. Full variable domain (rest looked up from reference TRBV5-4 and TRBJ2-1): ETGVTQSPTHLIKTRGQQVTLRCSSQSGHNTVSWYQQALGQGPQFIFQYYREEENGRGNFPPRFSGLQFPNYSSELNVNALELDDSALYLCASSLGLAAQYNEQFFGPGTRLTVL.

The chain couples TRBV5-1 to TRBJ2-3, with a weak D call TRBD2 (6 bases). CDR1 SGHRS and CDR2 YFSETQ come from the germline V gene. V was pared by 2 bases and J by 3 bases, with 16 bases between. This CDR3 is built from 16 residues. As DNA, the CDR3 is TGCGCCAGCAGCTTTCAACTAGCTCCCGGGACAGATACGCAGTATTTT. Translated, it gives CASSFQLAPGTDTQYF.

Regarding this clone: The identical CDR3 is also encoded by other nucleotide sequences in the sample. The V gene is TRBV11-2, the J gene TRBJ2-7, with D possibly matching TRBD1 (6 bases). The CDR3 sequence is 16 residues long. V was cut by 3 bases and J by 6 bases, with 21 bases left in between. CDR1 is SGHAT and CDR2 is FQNNGV in the germline V gene. The CDR3 sequence is CASSLRVMGTDSEQYF. CDR3 in DNA: TGTGCCAGCAGCTTGAGGGTGATGGGGACGGACAGCGAGCAGTACTTC.

This chain uses TRBV5-1 with TRBJ2-1; 10 bases line up with TRBD2. The length of the CDR3 is 13 residues. Germline trimming cut 4 bases from V and 8 bases from J; bases unmatched to any gene: 3. Germline V gene data show CDR1 as SGHRS and CDR2 as YFSETQ. CDR3 DNA sequence: TGCGCCAGCAGCACCGGGACTAGCGATGAGCAGTTCTTC. It translates to CASSTGTSDEQFF.

This chain uses TRBV28 with TRBJ2-6; 8 bases match TRBD1. V lost 4 bases, J lost 3 bases, and 14 bases stayed unmatched. The CDR3 sequence is 19 residues long. Germline V gene lookup returns CDR1 MDHEN and CDR2 SYDVKM. The CDR3 nucleotides are TGTGCCAGCAGTTCCCCAGGGGGCGGCCCGCCGGGTGGGGCCAACGTCCTGACTTTC. It translates to CASSSPGGGPPGGANVLTF. Full variable domain (remainder filled in from reference TRBV28 and TRBJ2-6): DVKVTQSSRYLVKRTGEKVFLECVQDMDHENMFWYRQDPGLGLRLIYFSYDVKMKEKGDIPEGYSVSREKKERFSLILESASTNQTSMYLCASSSPGGGPPGGANVLTFGAGSRLTVL.

The chain joins TRBV28 to TRBJ2-7; D is possibly TRBD2 (5 bases). Trimming pared 5 bases from V and 3 bases from J, leaving 8 bases between. The germline gives CDR1 MDHEN, CDR2 SYDVKM. This CDR3 contains 12 residues. CDR3 sequence: CASSLDFYEQYF. DNA of the CDR3: TGTGCCAGCAGTCTGGACTTCTACGAGCAGTACTTC.

Only a few counts were recorded for this clone. J is TRBJ2-2 and V is TRBV11-3; tentative D call: TRBD2 (6 bases). The germline V and J ends were trimmed by 5 bases and 6 bases, with 16 bases remaining between them. CDR1 and CDR2 from the germline V gene are SGHNT and YENEEA. The CDR3 is made up of 15 amino acids. CDR3 sequence reads: CASSMSSAIAGELFF. The CDR3 DNA follows: TGTGCCAGCAGCATGTCTAGCGCAATTGCCGGGGAGCTGTTTTTT.